This TCR beta chain stems from a study of PD-L1 blockade in urothelial cancer. For the study at large: Atezolizumab (1,200 mg intravenously every 3 weeks) began in about 2014 for patients.

Some clones are missing from TCRdb's copy, which holds only in-frame ones; the method was immunoSEQ multiplex PCR. This table holds about 120,000 clones, approximately 90% found once. The V gene's germline CDR1 is LNHNV and CDR2 YYDKDF (reference sequence). The CDR3 runs 16 residues. The junction had 7 bases not matched to a gene; V was cut back by 0 bases and J by 4 bases. The time point here: peripheral blood 6 weeks after treatment start. This receptor was taken from a man between 60 and 75 years old with urothelial cancer. The chain uses TRBV15 and TRBJ2-3, with 7 bases identical to TRBD2. Material: PBMCs, obtained around atezolizumab (anti-PD-L1) treatment. The DNA for the CDR3 is TGTGCCACCAGCAGAGATGAAGGTGGGAGGGCAGATACGCAGTATTTT. Its translation: CATSRDEGGRADTQYF.